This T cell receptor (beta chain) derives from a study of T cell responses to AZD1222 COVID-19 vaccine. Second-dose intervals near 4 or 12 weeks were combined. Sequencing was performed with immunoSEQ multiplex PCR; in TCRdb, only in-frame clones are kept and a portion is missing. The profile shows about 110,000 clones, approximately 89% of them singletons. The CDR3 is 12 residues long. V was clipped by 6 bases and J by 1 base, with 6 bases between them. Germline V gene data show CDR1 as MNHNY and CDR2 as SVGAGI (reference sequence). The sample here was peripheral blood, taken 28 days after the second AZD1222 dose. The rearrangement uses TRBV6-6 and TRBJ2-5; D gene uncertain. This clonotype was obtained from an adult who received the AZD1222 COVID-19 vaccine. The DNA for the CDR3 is TGTGCCAGCAGCGGTCCCCAAGAGACCCAGTACTTC. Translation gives CASSGPQETQYF.